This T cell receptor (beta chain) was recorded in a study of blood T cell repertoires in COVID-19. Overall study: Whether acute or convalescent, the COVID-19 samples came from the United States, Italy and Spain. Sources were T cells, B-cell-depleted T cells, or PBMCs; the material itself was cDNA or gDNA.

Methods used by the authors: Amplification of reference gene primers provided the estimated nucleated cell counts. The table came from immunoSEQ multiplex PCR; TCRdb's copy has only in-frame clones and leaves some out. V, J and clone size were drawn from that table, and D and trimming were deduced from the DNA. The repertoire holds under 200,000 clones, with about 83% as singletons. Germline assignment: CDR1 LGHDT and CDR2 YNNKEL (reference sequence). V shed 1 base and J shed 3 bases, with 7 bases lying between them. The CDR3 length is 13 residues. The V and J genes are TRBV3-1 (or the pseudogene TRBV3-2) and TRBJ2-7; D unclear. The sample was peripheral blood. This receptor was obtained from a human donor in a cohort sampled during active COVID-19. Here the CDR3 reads CASSQGQYYEQYF. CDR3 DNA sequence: TGTGCCAGCAGCCAAGGGCAATACTACGAGCAGTACTTC.